This T cell receptor beta chain is from a study of T cell changes during pregnancy in multiple sclerosis. This table comes from immunoSEQ multiplex PCR, and its TCRdb copy is limited to in-frame clones, with some not included. Of just over 80,000 clones listed, about 95% were seen once; the top ten hold around 1.1%. The CDR3 is made up of 16 amino acids. Germline CDR1 and CDR2: SGHRS and YFSETQ. V trimming: 2 bases; J trimming: 1 base; junction bases outside the gene matches: 7. V usage is TRBV5-1 and J usage is TRBJ2-3, with 7 bases matching TRBD2. The origin of this receptor is a female donor with multiple sclerosis, enrolled in a pregnancy study. The material sequenced was peripheral blood, taken in the second trimester of pregnancy. The CDR3 bases are TGCGCCAGCAGCTTTAGACCCGCGGGGGGCACAGATACGCAGTATTTT. Translating it yields CASSFRPAGGTDTQYF.